This T cell receptor (beta chain) was found in a study of T cell responses to AZD1222 COVID-19 vaccine. General study results and limits: Donors, mostly white British, included more females; clonal diversity was possibly underestimated. Spike-specific TCR breadth and depth both grew after two AZD1222 doses. Baseline seropositivity occurred in only a handful of AZD1222 recipients.

This clone was seen just once. Antigen unknown. Clones were sequenced by immunoSEQ multiplex PCR, and TCRdb holds only the in-frame ones, with some missing. The data hold roughly 100,000 clones, with around 90% observed a single time. The germline gives CDR1 LNHDA, CDR2 SQIVND (reference sequence). This CDR3 region has 13 residues. Trimming stripped 2 bases from V and 3 bases from J, with 7 bases between. V gene TRBV19 combines with J gene TRBJ1-2; D uncertain. Here the sequenced sample was peripheral blood, taken on day 0 of AZD1222 vaccination. The clonotype comes from an adult in good health. The CDR3: CASSIFGDYGYTF. CDR3 bases: TGTGCCAGTAGTATATTCGGGGACTATGGCTACACCTTC.